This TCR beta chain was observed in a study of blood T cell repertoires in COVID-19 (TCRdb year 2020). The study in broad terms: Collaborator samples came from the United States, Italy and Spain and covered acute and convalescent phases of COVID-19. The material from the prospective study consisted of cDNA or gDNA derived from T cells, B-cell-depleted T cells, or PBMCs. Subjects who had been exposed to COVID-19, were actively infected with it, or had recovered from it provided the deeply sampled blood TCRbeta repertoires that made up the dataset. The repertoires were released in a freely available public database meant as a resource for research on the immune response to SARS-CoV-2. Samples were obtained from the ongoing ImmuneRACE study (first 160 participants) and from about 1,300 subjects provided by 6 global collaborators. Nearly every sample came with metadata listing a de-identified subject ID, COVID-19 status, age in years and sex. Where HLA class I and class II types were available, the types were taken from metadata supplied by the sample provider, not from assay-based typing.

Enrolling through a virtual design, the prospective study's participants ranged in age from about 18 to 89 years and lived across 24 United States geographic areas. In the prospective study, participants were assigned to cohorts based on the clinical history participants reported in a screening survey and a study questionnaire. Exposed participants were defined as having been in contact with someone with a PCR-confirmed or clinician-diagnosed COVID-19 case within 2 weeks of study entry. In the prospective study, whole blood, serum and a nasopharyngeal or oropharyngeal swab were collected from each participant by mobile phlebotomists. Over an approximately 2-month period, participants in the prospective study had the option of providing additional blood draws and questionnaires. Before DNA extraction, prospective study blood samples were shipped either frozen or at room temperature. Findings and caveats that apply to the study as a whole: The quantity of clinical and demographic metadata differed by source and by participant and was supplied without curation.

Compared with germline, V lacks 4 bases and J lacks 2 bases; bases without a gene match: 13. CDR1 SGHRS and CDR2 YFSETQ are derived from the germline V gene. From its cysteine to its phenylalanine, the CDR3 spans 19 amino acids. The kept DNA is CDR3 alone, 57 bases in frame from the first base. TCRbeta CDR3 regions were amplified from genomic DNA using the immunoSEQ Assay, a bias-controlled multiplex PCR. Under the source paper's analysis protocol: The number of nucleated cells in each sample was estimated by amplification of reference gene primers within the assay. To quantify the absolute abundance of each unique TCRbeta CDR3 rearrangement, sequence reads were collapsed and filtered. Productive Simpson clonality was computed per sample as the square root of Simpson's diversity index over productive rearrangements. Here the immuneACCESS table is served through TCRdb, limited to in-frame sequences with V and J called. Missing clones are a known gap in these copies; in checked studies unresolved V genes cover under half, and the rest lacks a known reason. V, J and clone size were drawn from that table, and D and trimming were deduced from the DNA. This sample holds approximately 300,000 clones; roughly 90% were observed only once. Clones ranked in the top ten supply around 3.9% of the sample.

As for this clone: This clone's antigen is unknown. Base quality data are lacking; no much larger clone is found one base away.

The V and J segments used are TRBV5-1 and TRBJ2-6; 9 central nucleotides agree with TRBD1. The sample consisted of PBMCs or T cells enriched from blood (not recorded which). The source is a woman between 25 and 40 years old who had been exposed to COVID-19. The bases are TGCGCCAGCAGCACGTACGGGACAGGGTTTTTTACTGGGGCCAACGTCCTGACTTTC. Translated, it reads CASSTYGTGFFTGANVLTF.